Each of the 2 T cell receptor beta chains below was sequenced from the same sample in a study of cytomegalovirus exposure and HLA in healthy donors. The PCR contained 60 Vbeta and 13 Jbeta primers. Generated by immunoSEQ multiplex PCR, the TCRdb table keeps only in-frame clones and is missing some. The table includes about 130,000 clones, 65% to 80% detected once. The sequenced sample was PBMCs. These receptors were obtained from a human donor in good health.

The chain carries TRBV7-9 and TRBJ1-5; D ambiguous. Trimming shortened V by 1 base and J by 3 bases, and 4 bases separated the two germline ends. Germline V CDR1 and CDR2: SEHNR, FQNEAQ (reference sequence). The CDR3 spans 13 residues. The CDR3: CASSLGVNQPQHF. CDR3 in DNA: TGTGCCAGCAGCTTAGGCGTCAATCAGCCCCAGCATTTT.

The chain carries TRBV5-1 and TRBJ2-1, with 7 bases aligning to TRBD2. Trimming cost V 4 bases and J 9 bases; bases outside gene matches: 13. This CDR3 is built from 15 residues. Looked up from germline, CDR1 is SGHRS and CDR2 is YFSETQ. CDR3 bases: TGCGCCAGCAGCCCGGGGGTGACTAGCTCCCTTGAGCAGTTCTTC. Translation gives CASSPGVTSSLEQFF.